This TCR beta chain appears in the sequencing data of a study of T-cell memory formation after mild COVID-19. TCRdb re-derived calls from the 5' RACE reads in MiXCR, one entry per CDR3 protein. This sample carries 500,000 to 550,000 distinct CDR3 sequences, approximately 20% of them seen once, and the ten largest clones take under 15%. The germline V and J ends were trimmed by 1 base and 2 bases, with 8 bases remaining between them. CDR1 is MGHRA, CDR2 YSYEKL, per germline. The CDR3 contains 14 residues. The sequence came from an adult woman who had mild COVID-19 (a few samples of this study predate the infection). Cell type and time point are not known. V usage is TRBV4-1 and J usage is TRBJ1-1; D not resolved. The specimen was PBMCs or a T cell subset sorted from them (not recorded which). This CDR3 is CASSQGGVNTEAFF. DNA of the CDR3: TGCGCCAGCAGCCAAGGTGGCGTAAACACTGAAGCTTTCTTT.